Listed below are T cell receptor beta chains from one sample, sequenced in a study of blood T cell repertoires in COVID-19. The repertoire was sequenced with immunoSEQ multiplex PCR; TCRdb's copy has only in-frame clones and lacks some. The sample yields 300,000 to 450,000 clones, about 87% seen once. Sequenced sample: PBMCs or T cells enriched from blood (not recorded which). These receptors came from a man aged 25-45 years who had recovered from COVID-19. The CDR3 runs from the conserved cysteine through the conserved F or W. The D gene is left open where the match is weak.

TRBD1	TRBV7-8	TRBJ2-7	TGTGCCAGCAGTGCAGGGGGAACCTACGAGCAGTACTTC	CASSAGGTYEQYF
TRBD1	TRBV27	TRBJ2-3	TGTGCCAGCAGTTTCACAGGGGGAAGGACAGATACGCAGTATTTT	CASSFTGGRTDTQYF
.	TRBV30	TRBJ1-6	TGTGCCTGGAGTGTACAGGATCATTCACCCCTCCACTTT	CAWSVQDHSPLHF
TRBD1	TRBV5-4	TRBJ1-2	TGTGCCAGCAGCACCGGGACAGTCGACTATGGCTACACCTTC	CASSTGTVDYGYTF
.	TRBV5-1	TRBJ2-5	TGCGCCAGCAGCTTCCAGAATGTCAAAGAGACCCAGTACTTC	CASSFQNVKETQYF
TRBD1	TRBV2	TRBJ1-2	TGTGCCAGCAGGCGAGGGACAGAGAACTATGGCTACACCTTC	CASRRGTENYGYTF
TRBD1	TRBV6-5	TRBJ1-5	TGTGCCAGCAGCGAGACAGGGAAACCCCAGCATTTT	CASSETGKPQHF
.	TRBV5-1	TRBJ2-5	TGCGCCAGCAGCTTGGGGAGGTCGGTGCAGACAGAGACCCAGTACTTC	CASSLGRSVQTETQYF
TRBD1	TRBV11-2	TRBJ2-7	TGTGCCAGCAGCTTAGGTGGGACAGGGACTACCGAGCAGTACTTC	CASSLGGTGTTEQYF
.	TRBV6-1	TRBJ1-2	TGTGCCAGCAGTGATTTTCCCCGGAACTATGGCTACACCTTC	CASSDFPRNYGYTF
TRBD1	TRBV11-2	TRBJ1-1	TGTGCCAGCAGAGACAGGGGTTCGGACACTGAAGCTTTCTTT	CASRDRGSDTEAFF
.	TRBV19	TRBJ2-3	TGTGCCAGTAGTATTTATCAGGGGTCAGTCACAGATACGCAGTATTTT	CASSIYQGSVTDTQYF
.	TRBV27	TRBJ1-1	TGTGCCAGCAGGAGAGGGTCGGAAATGAACACTGAAGCTTTCTTT	CASRRGSEMNTEAFF
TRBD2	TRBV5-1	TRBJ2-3	TGCGCCAGCTTTACCGGGCTAGCGGGGGGAGTTACTAGCACAGATACGCAGTATTTT	CASFTGLAGGVTSTDTQYF
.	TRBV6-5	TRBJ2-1	TGTGCCAGCAGTTATGTTTCCACGGGCAATGAGCAGTTCTTC	CASSYVSTGNEQFF
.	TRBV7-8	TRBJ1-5	TGTGCCAGCAGCTTATCAGGGCCCCAGCATTTT	CASSLSGPQHF
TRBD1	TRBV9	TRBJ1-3	TGTGCCAGCAGCGATAGGCAGGGGGCCGCTGGAAACACCATATATTTT	CASSDRQGAAGNTIYF
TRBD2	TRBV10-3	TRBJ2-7	TGTGCCATCAGTGAGTCAGCTAGCGGGGGAGGCGAGCAGTACTTC	CAISESASGGGEQYF